This T cell receptor beta chain came from a study of cytomegalovirus exposure and HLA in healthy donors. Points from the study as a whole: From TCR beta sequences, most subjects' HLA-A and HLA-B alleles were reportedly predicted accurately.

The PCR employed 60 Vbeta primers together with 13 Jbeta primers. Profiling relied on immunoSEQ multiplex PCR, and the TCRdb table lists in-frame clones only, not all of them. The table records 110,000 or so clones, roughly 82% of them present only once. Notes on this clone: The antigen is not known.

Trimming cost V 5 bases and J 8 bases, with 19 bases left between them. CDR1 is SGHNT and CDR2 is YYREEE in the germline V gene (reference sequence). CDR3 size: 14 residues. This rearrangement joins TRBV5-4 to TRBJ1-2; D is ambiguous. Specimen: PBMCs. The source is a woman between 40 and 55 years old in good health and CMV-seropositive. CDR3 loop: CASRSKAGFDGYTF. DNA of the CDR3: TGTGCCAGCAGGTCGAAGGCGGGGTTCGACGGCTACACCTTC. The full variable domain, rest sourced from reference TRBV5-4 and TRBJ1-2, is ETGVTQSPTHLIKTRGQQVTLRCSSQSGHNTVSWYQQALGQGPQFIFQYYREEENGRGNFPPRFSGLQFPNYSSELNVNALELDDSALYLCASRSKAGFDGYTFGSGTRLTVV.